This T cell receptor (beta chain) was sequenced for a study of T cell responses to AZD1222 COVID-19 vaccine. Study as a whole: The study pooled second doses at about 4 or about 12 weeks.

A remark on this clone: The target antigen is unknown.

Study-level findings and limits: Reports indicate that nearly half of spike-specific TCRs are directed at unmutated variant regions. Donors were largely white British and mainly female; clonal diversity was possibly underestimated. Just a handful of people given AZD1222 tested seropositive at baseline.

V gave up 4 bases and J gave up 4 bases, with 8 bases separating them. Germline values: CDR1 MNHEY, CDR2 SVGAGI. The CDR3 is 13 amino acids. Assay used: immunoSEQ multiplex PCR; TCRdb lists only in-frame clones, some missing. The sample has 84,000 or so clones; 65% to 90% are singletons. The clonotype was recovered from an adult in good health. This chain joins TRBV6-5 and TRBJ1-5; D gene uncertain. The sample consisted of peripheral blood, taken on day 0 of AZD1222 vaccination. CDR3 amino acids: CASSSQWNQPQHF. The DNA for the CDR3 is TGTGCCAGCAGTTCCCAGTGGAATCAGCCCCAGCATTTT.